Given below is one TCR beta chain in context. Antigen: not known. This sample is part of a study of early T cells in non-severe SARS-CoV-2 infection. Study as a whole: The sequenced material was bulk RNA from unsorted whole blood, and its chains were unpaired.

Individually, cDNA molecules had unique molecular identifiers attached to them. Using its own MiXCR run on the 5' RACE reads, TCRdb lists one record per CDR3 protein. The repertoire holds more than 85,000 distinct CDR3 sequences, with around 13% as singletons. Study-level points and caveats: Matching with VDJdb favored anti-spike CD8 responses (missing private and CD4 specificities).

This CDR3 has 15 amino acids. From germline, CDR1 is SSHAT and CDR2 FNYEAQ (reference sequence). Trimming shortened V by 5 bases and J by 3 bases, and 16 bases separated the two germline ends. The V gene is TRBV7-7, the J gene TRBJ1-1, with no clear D. This specimen consisted of whole blood, obtained at baseline. The receptor was isolated from an adult who was a healthcare worker with PCR-confirmed SARS-CoV-2 infection or an uninfected control (not recorded which). Here the CDR3 reads CASSLSVFRDTEAFF. The CDR3 region has the DNA TGTGCCAGCAGCCTGTCAGTTTTTAGGGACACTGAAGCTTTCTTT.